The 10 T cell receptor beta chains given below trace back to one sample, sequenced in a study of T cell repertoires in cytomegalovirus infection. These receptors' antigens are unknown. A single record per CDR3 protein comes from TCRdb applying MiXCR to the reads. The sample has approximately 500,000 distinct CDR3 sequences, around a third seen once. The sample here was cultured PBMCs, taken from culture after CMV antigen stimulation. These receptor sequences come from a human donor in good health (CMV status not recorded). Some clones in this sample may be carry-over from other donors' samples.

The CDR3 DNA follows: TGTGCCATCGCGGGACTAGCGGGAGGTTTGGGTGAGCAGTTCTTC. Translation: CAIAGLAGGLGEQFF. The chain combines TRBV10-3 with TRBJ2-1; 15 nucleotides match TRBD2. Germline V gene lookup returns CDR1 ENHRY and CDR2 SYGVKD. The CDR3 covers 15 residues. The V gene end was trimmed by 8 bases and the J gene end by 9 bases; junction bases not matched to a gene: 8.

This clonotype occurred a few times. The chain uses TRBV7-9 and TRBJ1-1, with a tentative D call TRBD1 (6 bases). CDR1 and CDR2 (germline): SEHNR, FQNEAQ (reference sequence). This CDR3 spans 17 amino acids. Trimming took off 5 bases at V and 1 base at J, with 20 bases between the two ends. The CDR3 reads CASSPKKGDGQNTEAFF. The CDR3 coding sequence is TGTGCCAGCAGCCCAAAAAAGGGGGACGGCCAGAACACTGAAGCTTTCTTT.

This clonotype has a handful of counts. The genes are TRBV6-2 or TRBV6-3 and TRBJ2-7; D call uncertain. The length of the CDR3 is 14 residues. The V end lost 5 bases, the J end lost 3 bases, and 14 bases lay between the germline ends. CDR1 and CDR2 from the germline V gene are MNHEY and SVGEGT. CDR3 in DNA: TGTGCCAGCAGTCTTCAACCCGGGTACTACGAGCAGTACGTC. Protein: CASSLQPGYYEQYV.

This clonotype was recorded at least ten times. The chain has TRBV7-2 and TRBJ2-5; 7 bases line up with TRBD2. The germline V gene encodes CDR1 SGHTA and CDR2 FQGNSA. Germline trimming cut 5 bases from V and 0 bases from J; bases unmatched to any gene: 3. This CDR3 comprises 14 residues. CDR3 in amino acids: CASSPGLDQETQYF. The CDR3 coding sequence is TGTGCCAGCAGCCCCGGACTAGACCAAGAGACCCAGTACTTC.

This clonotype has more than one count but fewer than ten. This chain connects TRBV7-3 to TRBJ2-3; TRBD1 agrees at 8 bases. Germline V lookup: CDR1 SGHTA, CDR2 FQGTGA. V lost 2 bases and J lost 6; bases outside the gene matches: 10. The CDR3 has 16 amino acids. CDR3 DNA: TGTGCCAGCAGCTTAGTCTGGGACAGGTCGGGGGATACGCAGTATTTT. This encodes CASSLVWDRSGDTQYF. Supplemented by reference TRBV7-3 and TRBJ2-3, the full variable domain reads GAGVSQTPSNKVTEKGKYVELRCDPISGHTALYWYRQSLGQGPEFLIYFQGTGAADDSGLPNDRFFAVRPEGSVSTLKIQRTERGDSAVYLCASSLVWDRSGDTQYFGPGTRLTVL.

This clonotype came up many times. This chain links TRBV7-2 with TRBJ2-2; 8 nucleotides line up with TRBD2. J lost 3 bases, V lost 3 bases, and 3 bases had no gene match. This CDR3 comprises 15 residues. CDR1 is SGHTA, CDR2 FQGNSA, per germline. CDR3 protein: CASSLSSGHTGELFF. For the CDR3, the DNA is TGTGCCAGCAGCTTGTCTAGCGGGCACACCGGGGAGCTGTTTTTT.

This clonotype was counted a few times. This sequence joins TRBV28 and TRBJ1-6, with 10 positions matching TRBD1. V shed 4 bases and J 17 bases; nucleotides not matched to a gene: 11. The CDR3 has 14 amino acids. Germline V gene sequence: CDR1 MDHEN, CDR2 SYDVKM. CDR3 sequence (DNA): TGTGCCAGCAGTTCCCCGGGACAGGGGACTAGGGTCCACTTT. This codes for CASSSPGQGTRVHF.

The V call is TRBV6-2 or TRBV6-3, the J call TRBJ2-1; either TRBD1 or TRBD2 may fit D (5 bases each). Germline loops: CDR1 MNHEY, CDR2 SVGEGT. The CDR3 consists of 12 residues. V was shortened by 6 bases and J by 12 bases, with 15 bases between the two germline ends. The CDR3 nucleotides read TGTGCCAGCAGCTTATTCAGGGACCTGCAGTTCTTC. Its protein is CASSLFRDLQFF.

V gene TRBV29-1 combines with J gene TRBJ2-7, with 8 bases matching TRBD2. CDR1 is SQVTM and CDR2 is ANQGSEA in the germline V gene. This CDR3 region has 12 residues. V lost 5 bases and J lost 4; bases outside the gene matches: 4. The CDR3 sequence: CSVRGGKYEQYF. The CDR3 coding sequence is TGCAGCGTTCGGGGGGGTAAATACGAGCAGTACTTC.

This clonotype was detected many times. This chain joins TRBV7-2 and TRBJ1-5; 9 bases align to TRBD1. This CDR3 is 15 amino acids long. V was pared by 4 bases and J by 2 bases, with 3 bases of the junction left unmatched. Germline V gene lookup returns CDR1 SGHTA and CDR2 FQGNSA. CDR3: CASSWTGAGNQPQHF. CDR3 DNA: TGTGCCAGCAGCTGGACAGGGGCTGGCAATCAGCCCCAGCATTTT.